Below, one T cell receptor beta chain is given with its context. The antigen remains unidentified. The data were obtained in a study of early T cells in non-severe SARS-CoV-2 infection. Across the whole study: The input, bulk RNA from unsorted whole blood, was sequenced, and chains were unpaired. Study-wide results and caveats: Matches to VDJdb favored anti-spike CD8 responses and missed private and CD4 specificities.

The CDR3 spans 13 residues. The junction had 5 bases not matched to a gene; V was cut back by 3 bases and J by 6 bases. Germline V CDR1 and CDR2: SEHNR, FQNEAQ (reference sequence). The protocol attached unique molecular identifiers to individual cDNA molecules. Via MiXCR, TCRdb re-called the 5' RACE reads, giving one row per CDR3 protein. The sample gives nearly 110,000 distinct CDR3 sequences, roughly 10% of which show up once; under 9% is in the top ten. Sequenced material: whole blood. The receptor's source is an adult who was a healthcare worker with PCR-confirmed SARS-CoV-2 infection or an uninfected control (not recorded which). The V and J genes are TRBV7-9 and TRBJ2-7; TRBD2 agrees at 7 bases. CDR3 bases: TGTGCCAGCAGCTTCGCGGGAGTTCGCGAGCAGTACTTC. Amino acid sequence: CASSFAGVREQYF.